A single count supports the clone carrying this T cell receptor (beta chain). The data stem from a study of T cell changes during pregnancy in multiple sclerosis. CDR1 and CDR2 (germline): SGHRS, YFSETQ. Trimming cost V 0 bases and J 2 bases; bases outside gene matches: 4. This CDR3 spans 15 amino acids. Repertoires were generated with immunoSEQ multiplex PCR, while TCRdb's copy carries only in-frame clones and drops some. This sample has some 100,000 clones, with more than 85% found just once. Sequenced material: peripheral blood, taken in the second trimester of pregnancy. V usage is TRBV5-1 and J usage is TRBJ2-7; 8 bases are shared with TRBD2. This TCR derives from a female donor with multiple sclerosis, enrolled in a pregnancy study. CDR3 in DNA: TGCGCCAGCAGCTTGGACCTAGCGGGTGCCTACGAGCAGTACTTC. This codes for CASSLDLAGAYEQYF.